The 2 T cell receptor beta chains below were found in one sample sequenced in a study of T cell responses to AZD1222 COVID-19 vaccine. The method was immunoSEQ multiplex PCR; TCRdb's version includes in-frame clones alone and lacks a portion of them. The data show over 100,000 clones, over 90% seen once. The sequencing used peripheral blood, collected on day 0 of AZD1222 vaccination. These receptors were taken from an adult in good health.

The gene calls are TRBV28 and TRBJ2-1; no definite D call. The germline V and J ends were trimmed by 5 bases and 10 bases, with 15 bases remaining between them. Germline CDR1 MDHEN, CDR2 SYDVKM. CDR3 length equals 13 residues. CDR3 sequence reads: CASSRQVRHEQFF. The CDR3 bases are TGTGCCAGCAGTCGTCAAGTTAGACACGAGCAGTTCTTC.

The chain is built from TRBV6-5 and TRBJ2-3; no firm D call. V lost 9 bases and J 2 bases, leaving 12 bases between the germline ends. The CDR3 sequence is 13 residues long. The germline gives CDR1 MNHEY, CDR2 SVGAGI. Here the CDR3 reads CASQAQSTDTQYF. CDR3 sequence (DNA): TGTGCCAGTCAAGCGCAATCCACAGATACGCAGTATTTT.